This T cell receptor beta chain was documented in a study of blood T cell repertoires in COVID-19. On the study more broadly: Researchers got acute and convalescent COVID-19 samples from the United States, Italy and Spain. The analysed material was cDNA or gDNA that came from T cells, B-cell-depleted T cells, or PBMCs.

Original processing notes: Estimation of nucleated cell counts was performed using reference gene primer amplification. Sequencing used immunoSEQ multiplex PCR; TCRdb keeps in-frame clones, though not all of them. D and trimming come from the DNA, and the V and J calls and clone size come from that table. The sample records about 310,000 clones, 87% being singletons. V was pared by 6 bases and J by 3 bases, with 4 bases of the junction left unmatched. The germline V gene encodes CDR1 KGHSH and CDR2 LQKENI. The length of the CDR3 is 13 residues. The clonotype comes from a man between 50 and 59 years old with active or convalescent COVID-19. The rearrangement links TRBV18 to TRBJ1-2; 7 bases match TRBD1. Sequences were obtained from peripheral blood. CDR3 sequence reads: CASSDGTDYGYTF. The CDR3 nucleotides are TGTGCCAGCTCGGACGGGACAGACTATGGCTACACCTTC.